Detailed here is one T cell receptor (beta chain). As yet, its antigen is unknown. CD4+ cells underwent separation, giving CD45RA+ naive and CD45RA-negative memory subsets. These data belong to a study of shared clonotypes between healthy human individuals. General study findings and limits: A generally larger estimated richness was seen in naive subsets than in memory subsets.

Per the germline V gene, CDR1 is LNHDA and CDR2 is SQIVND (reference sequence). This CDR3 is 15 amino acids long. V lost 5 bases and J 2 bases, leaving 10 bases between the germline ends. Profiled with immunoSEQ multiplex PCR; TCRdb holds only in-frame clones, not every one. The table lists about 2 million clones, 95% of them singletons. This clonotype was obtained from a young man in good health. The source material was naive CD4+ T cells sorted from blood. Subset specified: CD45RA+ positively selected. The rearrangement joins TRBV19 to TRBJ2-6; D might be TRBD1 (5 bases). The CDR3 loop is CASSLQGTGANVLTF. The CDR3 nucleotides are TGTGCCAGTAGTTTGCAGGGAACTGGGGCCAACGTCCTGACTTTC.